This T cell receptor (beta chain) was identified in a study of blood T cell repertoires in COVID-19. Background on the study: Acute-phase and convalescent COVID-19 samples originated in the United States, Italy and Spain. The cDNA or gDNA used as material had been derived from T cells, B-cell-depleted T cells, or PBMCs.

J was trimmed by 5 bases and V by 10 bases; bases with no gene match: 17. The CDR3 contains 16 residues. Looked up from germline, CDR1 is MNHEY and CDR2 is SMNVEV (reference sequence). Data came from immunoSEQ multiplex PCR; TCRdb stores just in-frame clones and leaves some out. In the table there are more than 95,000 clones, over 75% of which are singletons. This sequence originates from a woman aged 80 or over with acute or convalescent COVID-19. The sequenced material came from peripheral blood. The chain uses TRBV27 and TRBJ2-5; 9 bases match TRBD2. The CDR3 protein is CATWPASGGLEETQYF. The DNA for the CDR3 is TGTGCCACCTGGCCAGCCAGCGGGGGGCTCGAGGAGACCCAGTACTTC.